This T cell receptor beta chain was captured by sequencing in a study of shared clonotypes between healthy human individuals. Study background: The people who gave samples were two women and three men aged 18 to 49. Study findings and constraints: The authors expected sequencing depth to affect clonotype sharing among donors. Incomplete sequencing of sorted subsets was indicated by rarefaction despite large depth.

This clone showed up just a few times. Its target is unknown. CD8 cells classed as naive were CD45RO-negative and positively selected for CCR7, excluding terminally differentiated effector memory CD45RA+ cells. CDR1 is MNHEY, CDR2 SMNVEV, per germline (reference sequence). V was pared by 11 bases and J by 3 bases, with 11 bases between. This CDR3 comprises 11 residues. Measured with immunoSEQ multiplex PCR; TCRdb has only the in-frame clones, and not every one. The table has around 1.9 million clones, 93% seen once. This clonotype was obtained from a man between 18 and 29 years old in good health. Some clones in this sample may be carry-over from other donors' samples. The specimen was naive CD8+ T cells from PBMCs. The rearrangement joins TRBV27 to TRBJ2-7; TRBD1 is a possible D gene (5 bases). As DNA, the CDR3 is TGTGCCTGCGCAACAGGCTACGAGCAGTACTTC. Translated, it gives CACATGYEQYF.